The clone carrying this T cell receptor (beta chain) has a count of ten or more. This entry belongs to a study of T-cell reconstitution after alpha-beta-depleted transplantation in children. The CDR3 is 16 residues long. Germline CDR1 LGHNA, CDR2 YNFKEQ. The J segment lost 2 bases and the V segment lost 4 bases, leaving 5 bases of the junction unmatched. Researchers prepared the TCRbeta library using unique molecular identifiers, the study reports. TCRdb passed the PCR reads through MiXCR, listing each CDR3 protein once. The sample lists more than 200,000 distinct CDR3 sequences; around 9.7% were seen once.

This sample comprised PBMCs from the stem cell graft donor, obtained from the stem cell graft. The gene calls are TRBV4-2 and TRBJ2-5, with 12 nucleotides matching TRBD2. The receptor's source is a human donor who donated a stem cell graft to a child with SCID. The CDR3: CASSPRLAGAQETQYF. CDR3 nucleotides: TGTGCCAGCAGCCCCAGACTAGCGGGGGCTCAAGAGACCCAGTACTTC.